What follows is one T cell receptor beta chain and its context. The target antigen is unknown. What was sequenced were expressed TCRB transcripts, since all of the isolated RNA had been reverse transcribed. Assay used: immunoSEQ multiplex PCR; TCRdb lists only in-frame clones, some missing. This table has 230,000 or so clones, approximately 16% appearing once. The entry originates in a study of beta chain features in type 1 diabetes. The wider study: Healthy donors, compared against patients, showed similar age, gender and cell yields. The study examined about 100,000,000 sorted cells across all samples. Whole-study findings and limits: Type 1 diabetes patients had TCRB CDR3s that were shorter (moderately but significantly so) in all four CD4+ subsets. It was among patients, rather than healthy donors, that naive, central memory and Treg TCRB repertoires appeared more similar. Patients with type 1 diabetes carried fewer insertions and had more deletions at their VDJ junctions.

The CDR3 totals 10 residues. Trimming pared 8 bases from V and 4 bases from J, leaving 5 bases between. The TCR was taken from a man aged 25-40 years with type 1 diabetes. The chain couples TRBV23-1 to TRBJ1-2; the D is unclear. TRBV23-1 is marked as an open reading frame, function uncertain. The sample taken for sequencing was naive CD4+ T cells from blood. The CDR3 nucleotides read TGCGCCAGCTTTACCTATGGCTACACCTTC. Residues: CASFTYGYTF.